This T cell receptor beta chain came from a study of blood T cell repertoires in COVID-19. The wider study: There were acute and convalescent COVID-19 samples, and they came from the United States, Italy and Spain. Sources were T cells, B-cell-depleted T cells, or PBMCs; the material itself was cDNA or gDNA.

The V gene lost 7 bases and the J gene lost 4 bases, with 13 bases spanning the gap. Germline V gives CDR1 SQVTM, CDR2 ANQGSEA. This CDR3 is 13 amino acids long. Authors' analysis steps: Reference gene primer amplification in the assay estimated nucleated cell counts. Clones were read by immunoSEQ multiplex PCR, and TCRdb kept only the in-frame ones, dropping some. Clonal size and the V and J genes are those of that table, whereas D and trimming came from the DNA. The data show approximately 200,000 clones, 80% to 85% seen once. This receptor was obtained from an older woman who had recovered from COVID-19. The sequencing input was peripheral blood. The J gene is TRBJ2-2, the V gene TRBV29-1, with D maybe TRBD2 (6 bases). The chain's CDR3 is CSGHRGVTGELFF. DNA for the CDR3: TGCAGCGGCCATCGCGGGGTCACCGGGGAGCTGTTTTTT.